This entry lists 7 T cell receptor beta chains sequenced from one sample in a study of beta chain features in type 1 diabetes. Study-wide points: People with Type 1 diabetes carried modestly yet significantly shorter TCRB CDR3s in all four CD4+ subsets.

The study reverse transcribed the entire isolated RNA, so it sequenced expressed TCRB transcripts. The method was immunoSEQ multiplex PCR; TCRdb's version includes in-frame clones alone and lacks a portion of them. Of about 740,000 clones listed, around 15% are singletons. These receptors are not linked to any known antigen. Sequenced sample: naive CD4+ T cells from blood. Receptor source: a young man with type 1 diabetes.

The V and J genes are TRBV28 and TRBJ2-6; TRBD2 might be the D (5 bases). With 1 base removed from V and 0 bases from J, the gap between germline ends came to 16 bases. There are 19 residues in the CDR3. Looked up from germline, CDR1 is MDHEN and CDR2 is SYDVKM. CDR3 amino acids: CASSLSRSGRDSGANVLTF. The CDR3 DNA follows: TGTGCCAGCAGTTTATCCAGGTCGGGTCGGGACTCTGGGGCCAACGTCCTGACTTTC.

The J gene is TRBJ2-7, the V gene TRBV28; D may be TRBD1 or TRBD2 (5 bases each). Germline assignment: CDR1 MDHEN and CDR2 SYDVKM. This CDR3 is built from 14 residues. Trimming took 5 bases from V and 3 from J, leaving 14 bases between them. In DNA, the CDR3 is TGTGCCAGCAGTCCCGGGACGGTAGTCTACGAGCAGTACTTC. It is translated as CASSPGTVVYEQYF. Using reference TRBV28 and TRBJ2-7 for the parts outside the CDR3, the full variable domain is DVKVTQSSRYLVKRTGEKVFLECVQDMDHENMFWYRQDPGLGLRLIYFSYDVKMKEKGDIPEGYSVSREKKERFSLILESASTNQTSMYLCASSPGTVVYEQYFGPGTRLTVT.

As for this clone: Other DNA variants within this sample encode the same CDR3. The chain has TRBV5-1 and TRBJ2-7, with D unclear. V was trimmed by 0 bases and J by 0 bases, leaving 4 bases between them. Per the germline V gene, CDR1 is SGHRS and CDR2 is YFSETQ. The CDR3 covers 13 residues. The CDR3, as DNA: TGCGCCAGCAGCTTGGGGAGCTCCTACGAGCAGTACTTC. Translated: CASSLGSSYEQYF.

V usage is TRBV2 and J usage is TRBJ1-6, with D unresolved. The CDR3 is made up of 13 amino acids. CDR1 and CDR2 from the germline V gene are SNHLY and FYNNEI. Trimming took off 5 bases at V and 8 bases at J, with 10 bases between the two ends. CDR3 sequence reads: CASSKENDSPLHF. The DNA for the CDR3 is TGTGCCAGCAGTAAAGAAAATGATTCACCCCTCCACTTT.

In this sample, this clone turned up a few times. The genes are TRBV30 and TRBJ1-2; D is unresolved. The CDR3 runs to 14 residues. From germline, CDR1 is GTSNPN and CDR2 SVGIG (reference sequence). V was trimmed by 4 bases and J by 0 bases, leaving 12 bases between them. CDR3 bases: TGTGCCTGGACCCTCTCCGGAGCTAACTATGGCTACACCTTC. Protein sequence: CAWTLSGANYGYTF.

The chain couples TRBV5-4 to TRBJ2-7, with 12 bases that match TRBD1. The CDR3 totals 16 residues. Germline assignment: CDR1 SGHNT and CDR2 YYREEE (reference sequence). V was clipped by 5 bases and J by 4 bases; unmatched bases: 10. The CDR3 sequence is CASRTGTGGAEYEQYF. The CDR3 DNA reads TGTGCCAGCAGGACCGGGACAGGGGGCGCGGAGTACGAGCAGTACTTC.

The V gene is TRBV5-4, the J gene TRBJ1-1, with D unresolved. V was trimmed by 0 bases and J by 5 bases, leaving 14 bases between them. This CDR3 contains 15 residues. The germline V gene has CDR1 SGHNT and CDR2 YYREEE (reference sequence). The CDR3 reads CASSLVGQALTEAFF. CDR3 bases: TGTGCCAGCAGCTTGGTAGGGCAGGCCCTGACTGAAGCTTTCTTT.